These 14 T cell receptor beta chains were all obtained from the same sample, sequenced in a study of cytomegalovirus exposure and HLA in healthy donors. A multiplex PCR was run with 60 Vbeta primers and 13 Jbeta primers. Measured with immunoSEQ multiplex PCR; TCRdb has only the in-frame clones, and not every one. This sample has some 120,000 clones, with roughly a sixth found just once. Sequenced sample: PBMCs. The receptor set was obtained from a female donor in good health and CMV-seropositive.

The table lists this clone with a few counts. V and J are TRBV11-2 and TRBJ2-5; TRBD2 matches 10 bases. CDR3 length: 14 amino acids. Trimming cost V 5 bases and J 5 bases; bases outside gene matches: 5. Germline loops: CDR1 SGHAT, CDR2 FQNNGV. CDR3 in amino acids: CASSLLAGGETQYF. The CDR3 DNA reads as TGTGCCAGCAGCCTCTTAGCGGGGGGCGAGACCCAGTACTTC.

The gene calls are TRBV4-3 and TRBJ1-1, with D tentatively TRBD1 (6 bases). Deletions cut 0 bases from V and 0 bases from J, with 14 bases between. In germline, CDR1 is LGHNA, CDR2 YSLEER. CDR3 length: 17 amino acids. The CDR3 nucleotides read TGCGCCAGCAGCCAAGACCGAACAGGGCCGGTGAACACTGAAGCTTTCTTT. It yields the protein CASSQDRTGPVNTEAFF.

The chain recombines TRBV5-4 with TRBJ2-7, with 7 bases matching TRBD1. Germline CDR1 is SGHNT and CDR2 is YYREEE (reference sequence). V lost 0 bases, J lost 6 bases, and 9 bases stayed unmatched. CDR3 length: 15 residues. The CDR3 reads CASSLAQTGFGEQYF. The CDR3 nucleotides read TGTGCCAGCAGCTTGGCCCAGACAGGGTTCGGCGAGCAGTACTTC.

V is TRBV2 and J is TRBJ1-6; D uncertain. The CDR3 extends over 16 amino acids. Deletions cut 4 bases from V and 7 bases from J, with 17 bases between. Germline V gives CDR1 SNHLY, CDR2 FYNNEI. The CDR3 is CASSVMGLGGNSPLHF. The CDR3 DNA reads as TGTGCCAGCAGTGTGATGGGCCTGGGTGGCAATTCACCCCTCCACTTT.

The chain recombines TRBV7-3 with TRBJ1-2, with 7 bases lining up with TRBD1. J lost 6 bases, V lost 6 bases, and 7 bases had no gene match. CDR1 and CDR2 from the germline V gene are SGHTA and FQGTGA. CDR3 size: 13 residues. CDR3 DNA: TGTGCCAGCAGGAACAGGGGAGGCGATGGCTACACCTTC. Protein: CASRNRGGDGYTF.

CDR3 loop: CASSSMSGNGLFF. DNA for the CDR3: TGCGCCAGCAGCTCTATGTCGGGGAATGGACTGTTTTTT. The chain links TRBV5-1 to TRBJ1-4; D ambiguous. The CDR3 runs 13 residues. Germline values: CDR1 SGHRS, CDR2 YFSETQ. The V end was cut by 3 bases, the J end by 13 bases, with 16 bases between.

The chain uses TRBV10-1 and TRBJ2-2; 7 nucleotides agree with TRBD2. V trimming: 4 bases; J trimming: 4 bases; junction bases outside the gene matches: 3. CDR3 length equals 14 residues. The germline gives CDR1 WNHNN, CDR2 SYGVQD (reference sequence). The CDR3 coding sequence is TGCGCCAGCAGTGCAGGGAGGGGCACCGGGGAGCTGTTTTTT. Protein: CASSAGRGTGELFF.

This clone was observed a handful of times. This chain joins TRBV2 and TRBJ2-1, with 10 bases that match TRBD2. V dropped 6 bases and J dropped 5; count of bases not matched to a gene: 4. Germline CDR1 and CDR2: SNHLY and FYNNEI. This CDR3 region has 14 residues. The CDR3 region has the DNA TGTGCCAGCAGGGGACTAGCGCTAAACAATGAGCAGTTCTTC. Translated: CASRGLALNNEQFF.

The genes are TRBV2 and TRBJ1-2; D remains ambiguous. This CDR3 is 14 amino acids long. The V gene lost 0 bases and the J gene lost 4 bases, with 9 bases spanning the gap. Germline values: CDR1 SNHLY, CDR2 FYNNEI. The CDR3 sequence is CASSEAARIYGYTF. The CDR3 bases are TGTGCCAGCAGTGAAGCGGCCAGGATCTATGGCTACACCTTC.

The chain recombines TRBV28 with TRBJ1-2; TRBD1 matches 8 bases. Germline V gene data show CDR1 as MDHEN and CDR2 as SYDVKM. V lost 8 bases to trimming and J lost 1 base; unmatched junction nucleotides: 6. The CDR3 is 14 residues long. CDR3 DNA: TGTGCCAGCGTCACAGGGGGGGATAACTATGGCTACACCTTC. Protein: CASVTGGDNYGYTF.

This clone turned up a few times. This chain links TRBV5-1 with TRBJ2-7, with 10 bases matching TRBD2. V shed 0 bases, J shed 6 bases, and the junction held 12 bases outside the gene matches. CDR3 length: 17 residues. Per the germline V gene, CDR1 is SGHRS and CDR2 is YFSETQ. CDR3 in DNA: TGCGCCAGCAGCTTGGCCGGGACCGCTAGCGGGGGCGGCGAGCAGTACTTC. It yields the protein CASSLAGTASGGGEQYF.

This clone came up a few times. The chain has TRBV4-2 and TRBJ2-2, with TRBD2 matching 7 bases. Trimming removed 3 bases from V and 6 bases from J; junction bases left unmatched: 10. The V gene's germline CDR1 is LGHNA and CDR2 YNFKEQ. This CDR3 contains 16 residues. This CDR3 is CASSHSKRGTAGELFF. The CDR3 DNA reads TGTGCCAGCAGCCACTCCAAGCGGGGAACGGCCGGGGAGCTGTTTTTT.

The rearrangement joins TRBV4-3 to TRBJ2-1, with a possible D match to TRBD1 (6 bases). The CDR3 is 15 amino acids. Trimming left V 0 bases short and J 8 bases short, with 14 bases between. Germline CDR1 and CDR2: LGHNA and YSLEER. The CDR3 nucleotides are TGCGCCAGCAGCCAAGATCATTCAGGGGTGGATGAGCAGTTCTTC. Protein sequence: CASSQDHSGVDEQFF.

In its sample, this clone was seen a few times. The chain combines TRBV9 with TRBJ2-5, with D possibly matching TRBD1 (5 bases). The CDR3 consists of 15 residues. Germline CDR1 is SGDLS and CDR2 is YYNGEE. Trimming took off 1 base at V and 0 bases at J, with 10 bases between the two ends. In DNA, the CDR3 is TGTGCCAGCAGCGTATCAGACAGAGACCAAGAGACCCAGTACTTC. Protein: CASSVSDRDQETQYF.